Below are 29 T cell receptor beta chains sequenced from a single sample in a study of blood T cell repertoires in COVID-19. Using immunoSEQ multiplex PCR, the repertoire was profiled, and TCRdb retains in-frame clones only, with some absent. This table has some 270,000 clones, about 85% appearing once. Sequenced material: PBMCs or T cells enriched from blood (not recorded which). These receptors were taken from a woman between 50 and 59 years old who had been exposed to COVID-19.

On this clone: At one end, the junction sequence differs from germline, possibly due to a read error. V gene TRBV19 combines with J gene TRBJ1-6; D possibly corresponds to TRBD1 (5 bases). CDR1 LNHDA and CDR2 SQIVND come from the germline V gene (reference sequence). CDR3 length: 14 residues. The CDR3 protein is CASSAPTANSPLHF. The DNA of the CDR3 is TGTGCCAGTAGTGCCCCGACAGCAAATTCTCCCCTCCACTTT.

This chain joins TRBV20-1 and TRBJ2-5; 10 bases are a match to TRBD1. The V segment lost 3 bases and the J segment 5 bases; nucleotides outside the gene matches: 12. Looked up from germline, CDR1 is DFQATT and CDR2 is SNEGSKA (reference sequence). This CDR3 is 16 amino acids long. The chain's CDR3 is CSASPTGTGAMETQYF. The DNA of the CDR3 is TGCAGTGCTAGTCCCACGGGGACAGGGGCTATGGAGACCCAGTACTTC.

J is TRBJ2-7 and V is TRBV19; 9 bases match TRBD1. The CDR3 covers 16 residues. Germline-derived CDR1 and CDR2 are LNHDA and SQIVND (reference sequence). The DNA for the CDR3 is TGTGGGCTCGGGACAGGGAGCGACCCCCCCTACTACGAGCAGTACTTC. Protein sequence: CGLGTGSDPPYYEQYF.

The gene calls are TRBV3-1 (or the pseudogene TRBV3-2) and TRBJ1-4; the D is unclear. There are 12 residues in the CDR3. Germline V gene data show CDR1 as LGHDT and CDR2 as YNNKEL (reference sequence). Trimming cost V 8 bases and J 8 bases, with 12 bases left between them. For the CDR3, the DNA is TGTGCCAGCCGTGGGAGTTTGGAAAAACTGTTTTTT. Amino acids: CASRGSLEKLFF.

The gene calls are TRBV7-9 and TRBJ2-7; no definite D call. Germline V CDR1 and CDR2: SEHNR, FQNEAQ (reference sequence). CDR3 length equals 13 residues. V was pared by 0 bases and J by 1 base, with 4 bases between. The CDR3 nucleotides read TGTGCCAGCAGCTTAGCCCGTTCCTACGAGCAGTACTTC. As protein: CASSLARSYEQYF.

In this sample, this clone turned up a few times. This chain joins TRBV24-1 and TRBJ2-3, with D uncertain. Looked up from germline, CDR1 is KGHDR and CDR2 is SFDVKD. Trimming left V 2 bases short and J 2 bases short, with 10 bases between. This CDR3 comprises 15 residues. Here the CDR3 DNA reads TGTGCCACCAGTGATTCGGCCGACTTCACAGATACGCAGTATTTT. It is translated as CATSDSADFTDTQYF.

This clone turned up a few times. The chain has TRBV10-3 and TRBJ1-2; D is possibly TRBD1 (6 bases). Trimming left V 1 base short and J 8 bases short, with 11 bases between. Germline CDR1 is ENHRY and CDR2 is SYGVKD. The CDR3 has 13 amino acids. CDR3 DNA sequence: TGTGCCATCAGTGAGTACAGGGTCGGAGGCTACACCTTC. Translation gives CAISEYRVGGYTF.

The chain couples TRBV6-5 to TRBJ1-1; D is ambiguous. Germline lookup yields CDR1 MNHEY and CDR2 SVGAGI. The CDR3 is 14 residues long. Trimming stripped 8 bases from V and 4 bases from J, with 17 bases between. DNA for the CDR3: TGTGCCAGCTATAACCTATTTGCGGCCACTGAAGCTTTCTTT. It specifies CASYNLFAATEAFF.

The chain combines TRBV28 with TRBJ2-2; tentatively, D is TRBD1 (6 bases). The CDR3 extends over 14 amino acids. Germline CDR1 is MDHEN and CDR2 is SYDVKM. Trimming took off 6 bases at V and 1 base at J, with 9 bases between the two ends. CDR3 residues: CASSPTGNTGELFF. CDR3 DNA sequence: TGTGCCAGCAGCCCGACAGGGAACACCGGGGAGCTGTTTTTT.

The V and J genes are TRBV9 and TRBJ1-2, with 9 bases aligning to TRBD1. Germline V gives CDR1 SGDLS, CDR2 YYNGEE. This CDR3 has 16 amino acids. The V and J ends lost 0 bases and 8 bases, in that order; junction bases with no gene match: 11. DNA for the CDR3: TGTGCCAGCAGCGTAGTTGGTGGGACAGGGATTCGAGGCTACACCTTC. Residues: CASSVVGGTGIRGYTF.

This clone was counted a single time. The chain combines TRBV4-1 with TRBJ1-1; no reliable D call. Between the trimmed V and J ends, which lost 0 bases and 0 bases, there was a span of 14 bases. The CDR3 totals 17 residues. Germline V gene data show CDR1 as MGHRA and CDR2 as YSYEKL. The CDR3 protein is CASSQERYYFMNTEAFF. The DNA of the CDR3 is TGCGCCAGCAGCCAAGAAAGATACTACTTCATGAACACTGAAGCTTTCTTT.

The chain uses TRBV2 and TRBJ2-1; TRBD1 might be the D (6 bases). V lost 7 bases and J lost 0, with 13 bases in between. This CDR3 has 15 residues. In germline, CDR1 is SNHLY, CDR2 FYNNEI. The CDR3 DNA reads as TGTGCCAGCAATAGAGACAGGAGCTCCTACAATGAGCAGTTCTTC. This encodes CASNRDRSSYNEQFF.

The genes are TRBV6-5 and TRBJ2-7; tentatively, D is TRBD1 (5 bases). This CDR3 is 12 amino acids long. The V gene's germline CDR1 is MNHEY and CDR2 SVGAGI. The CDR3 coding sequence is TGTGCTTCTGAGGCAGGGCAGTACGAGCAGTACTTC. Its translation is CASEAGQYEQYF.

This sequence joins TRBV4-2 and TRBJ2-7, with a possible D match to TRBD2 (5 bases). CDR3 length: 14 residues. V lost 0 bases to trimming and J lost 5 bases, with 11 bases between them. Germline CDR1 is LGHNA and CDR2 is YNFKEQ. CDR3 protein: CASSQDRDTNEQYF. The CDR3, as DNA: TGTGCCAGCAGCCAAGATCGGGATACTAACGAGCAGTACTTC.

V is TRBV5-5 and J is TRBJ1-3; 11 bases match TRBD1. V dropped 4 bases and J dropped 4; count of bases not matched to a gene: 10. The CDR3 is 17 residues long. Germline V lookup: CDR1 SGHKS, CDR2 YYEKEE (reference sequence). CDR3 residues: CASSLGIGTGGGNTIYF. CDR3 sequence (DNA): TGTGCCAGCAGCCTTGGAATCGGGACAGGGGGAGGAAACACCATATATTTT.

The chain employs TRBV28 and TRBJ1-1; 7 bases are shared with TRBD1. With V trimmed by 4 bases and J by 0 bases, 2 bases remained unmatched. Germline values: CDR1 MDHEN, CDR2 SYDVKM. The CDR3 sequence is 14 residues long. CDR3 nucleotide sequence: TGTGCCAGCAGTTCGACAGGGATGAACACTGAAGCTTTCTTT. Residues: CASSSTGMNTEAFF.

Only one count was recorded for this clone. The chain couples TRBV9 to TRBJ2-1, with D possibly TRBD2 on 5 matching bases. The V gene's germline CDR1 is SGDLS and CDR2 YYNGEE. V shed 5 bases and J shed 8 bases, with 11 bases lying between them. This CDR3 comprises 12 residues. The chain's CDR3 is CASSEGRDEQFF. The CDR3 DNA reads TGTGCCAGCAGTGAGGGTAGGGATGAGCAGTTCTTC. The whole variable domain, remainder taken from reference TRBV9 and TRBJ2-1, is DSGVTQTPKHLITATGQRVTLRCSPRSGDLSVYWYQQSLDQGLQFLIQYYNGEERAKGNILERFSAQQFPDLHSELNLSSLELGDSALYFCASSEGRDEQFFGPGTRLTVL.

There are many counts of this clone. This chain connects TRBV5-6 to TRBJ1-2; tentative D call: TRBD1 (6 bases). Germline-derived CDR1 and CDR2 are SGHDT and YYEEEE. The CDR3 has 14 amino acids. V lost 1 base and J 6 bases, leaving 13 bases between the germline ends. CDR3 bases: TGTGCCAGCAGCTTGTACAGGGTCGACGATGGCTACACCTTC. This codes for CASSLYRVDDGYTF.

This clone was detected a few times. The chain combines TRBV19 with TRBJ1-6; the D is unclear. Germline CDR1 is LNHDA and CDR2 is SQIVND (reference sequence). The CDR3 covers 15 residues. The V gene lost 5 bases and the J gene lost 8 bases, with 16 bases spanning the gap. This CDR3 reads CASSSRPFQDSPLHF. In DNA, the CDR3 is TGTGCCAGTAGTTCCCGACCCTTTCAGGATTCACCCCTCCACTTT.

The rearrangement joins TRBV2 to TRBJ2-3, with 8 positions matching TRBD2. Germline V gene lookup returns CDR1 SNHLY and CDR2 FYNNEI. V shed 4 bases and J 1 base; nucleotides not matched to a gene: 4. The CDR3 sequence is 15 residues long. The CDR3 protein is CASSVAAGGTDTQYF. As DNA, the CDR3 is TGTGCCAGCAGTGTTGCAGCGGGGGGCACAGATACGCAGTATTTT.

The CDR3 loop reads CASRLGGNTGELFF. The CDR3 nucleotides read TGTGCCAGCAGACTAGGAGGGAACACCGGGGAGCTGTTTTTT. The V gene is TRBV6-4, the J gene TRBJ2-2; perhaps TRBD2 as D (5 bases). Trimming cost V 6 bases and J 1 base, with 9 bases left between them. The germline gives CDR1 MRHNA, CDR2 SNTAGT. The CDR3 has 14 amino acids.

The chain links TRBV7-3 to TRBJ1-3, with 10 bases aligning to TRBD1. Germline V CDR1 and CDR2: SGHTA, FQGTGA. J gave up 4 bases and V 5 bases, and 5 bases lay outside the gene matches. The CDR3 runs to 15 residues. The CDR3 here is CASSPGTGEGNTIYF. The CDR3 DNA sequence: TGTGCCAGCAGCCCCGGGACAGGGGAAGGAAACACCATATATTTT.

The CDR3 DNA follows: TGTGCCAGCAGCTTGCCGGGTTCGAACACCGGGGAGCTGTTTTTT. As protein: CASSLPGSNTGELFF. The chain couples TRBV5-6 to TRBJ2-2; D remains ambiguous. Trimming removed 1 base at V and 0 bases at J, with 7 bases between. Germline assignment: CDR1 SGHDT and CDR2 YYEEEE. The CDR3 totals 15 residues.

The chain combines TRBV5-6 with TRBJ2-5, with a weak D call TRBD2 (6 bases). Germline V lookup: CDR1 SGHDT, CDR2 YYEEEE. The CDR3 extends over 11 amino acids. The V and J ends lost 6 bases and 5 bases respectively, with 8 bases between them. CDR3 sequence (DNA): TGTGCCAGCACGGAGGGGGAGACCCAGTACTTC. It codes for CASTEGETQYF.

The gene calls are TRBV7-9 and TRBJ2-2; 9 bases map to TRBD2. The CDR3 is 16 amino acids. Germline V gene sequence: CDR1 SEHNR, CDR2 FQNEAQ (reference sequence). Trimming cost V 5 bases and J 4 bases; bases outside gene matches: 8. CDR3 DNA: TGTGCCAGCAGCCAAGGCGGGGGGGCGAGCACCGGGGAGCTGTTTTTT. It encodes CASSQGGGASTGELFF.

This clone is a singleton in its sample. The chain is built from TRBV29-1 and TRBJ2-1, with a weak D call TRBD2 (6 bases). Deletions cut 4 bases from V and 0 bases from J, with 10 bases between. Germline V gives CDR1 SQVTM, CDR2 ANQGSEA. The CDR3 has 14 residues. The CDR3 coding sequence is TGCAGCGTTGGGCGGGGTCGCTCCTACAATGAGCAGTTCTTC. Protein: CSVGRGRSYNEQFF.

The chain employs TRBV5-5 and TRBJ1-2; D is uncertain. The CDR3 has 14 residues. Trimming pared 0 bases from V and 1 base from J, leaving 7 bases between. Germline V gives CDR1 SGHKS, CDR2 YYEKEE (reference sequence). CDR3 nucleotides: TGTGCCAGCAGCTTGGTGGCCAGTAACTATGGCTACACCTTC. This encodes CASSLVASNYGYTF.

A remark on this clone: Other DNA sequences in this specimen translate into the identical CDR3. V usage is TRBV5-1 and J usage is TRBJ2-2; the D gene is possibly TRBD1 (5 bases). Germline loops: CDR1 SGHRS, CDR2 YFSETQ. This CDR3 contains 14 residues. Trimming pared 0 bases from V and 4 bases from J, leaving 7 bases between. CDR3 coding DNA: TGCGCCAGCAGCTTGGACAGGTCCACCGGGGAGCTGTTTTTT. Translating it yields CASSLDRSTGELFF.

The chain employs TRBV15 and TRBJ1-5; D unresolved. The V gene lost 0 bases and the J gene lost 7 bases, with 16 bases spanning the gap. The germline CDR1 and CDR2 sequences are LNHNV and YYDKDF (reference sequence). This CDR3 has 16 amino acids. CDR3: CATSRDEAEAGQPQHF. CDR3 in DNA: TGTGCCACCAGCAGAGATGAGGCAGAAGCGGGGCAGCCCCAGCATTTT.